Below, one TCR beta chain is given with its context. Under the authors' procedure: Cell counts per sample came from amplifying reference gene primers. Generated by immunoSEQ multiplex PCR, the TCRdb table keeps only in-frame clones and is missing some. From that table come the V and J calls and clone size; the DNA was used to work out D and trimming. This sample carries about 250,000 clones, 75% to 85% of them seen once, and the ten largest clones take around 5.2%. The data derive from a study of blood T cell repertoires in COVID-19. About the study: Spain, Italy and the United States supplied samples that represented acute and convalescent COVID-19. T cells, B-cell-depleted T cells, or PBMCs supplied cDNA or gDNA.

This TCR derives from a human donor in a cohort sampled during active COVID-19. Sequenced material: peripheral blood.

The CDR3 DNA sequence: TGCGCCAGCAGCCAAGAACGACAGGACAATCAGCCCCAGCATTTT. As protein: CASSQERQDNQPQHF. The chain links TRBV4-1 to TRBJ1-5; possibly TRBD1 for D (6 bases). The CDR3 sequence is 15 residues long. Trimming cost V 0 bases and J 3 bases, with 9 bases left between them. Germline V gene data show CDR1 as MGHRA and CDR2 as YSYEKL.